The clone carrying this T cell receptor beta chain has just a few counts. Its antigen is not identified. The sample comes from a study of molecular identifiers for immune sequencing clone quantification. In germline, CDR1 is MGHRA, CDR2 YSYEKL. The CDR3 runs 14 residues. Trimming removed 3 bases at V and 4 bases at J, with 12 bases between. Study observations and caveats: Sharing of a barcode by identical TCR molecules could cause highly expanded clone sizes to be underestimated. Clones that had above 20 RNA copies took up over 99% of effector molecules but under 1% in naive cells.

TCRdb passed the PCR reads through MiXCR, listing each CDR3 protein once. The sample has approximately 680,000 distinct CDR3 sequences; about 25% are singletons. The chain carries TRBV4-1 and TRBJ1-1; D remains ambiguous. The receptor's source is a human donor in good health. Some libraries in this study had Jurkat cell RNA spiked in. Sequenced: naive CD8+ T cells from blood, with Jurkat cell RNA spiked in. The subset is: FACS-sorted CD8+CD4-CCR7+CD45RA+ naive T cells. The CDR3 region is CASSQVREPTEAFF. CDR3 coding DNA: TGCGCCAGCAGCCAGGTCCGGGAGCCCACTGAAGCTTTCTTT.